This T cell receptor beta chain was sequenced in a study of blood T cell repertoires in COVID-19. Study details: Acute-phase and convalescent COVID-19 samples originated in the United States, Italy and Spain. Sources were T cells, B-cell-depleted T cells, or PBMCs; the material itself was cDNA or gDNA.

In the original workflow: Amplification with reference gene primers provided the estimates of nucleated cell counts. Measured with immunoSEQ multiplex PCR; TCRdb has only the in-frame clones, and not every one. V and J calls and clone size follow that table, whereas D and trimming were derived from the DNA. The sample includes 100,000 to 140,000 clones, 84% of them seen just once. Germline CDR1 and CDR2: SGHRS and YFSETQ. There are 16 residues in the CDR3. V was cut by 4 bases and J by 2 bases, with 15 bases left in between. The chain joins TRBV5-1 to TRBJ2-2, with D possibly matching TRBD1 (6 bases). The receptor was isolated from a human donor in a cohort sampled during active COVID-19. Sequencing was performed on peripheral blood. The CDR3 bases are TGCGCCAGCAGCCCCACCGGGACACTAAACACCGGGGAGCTGTTTTTT. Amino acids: CASSPTGTLNTGELFF.